Listed below are T cell receptor beta chains from one sample, sequenced in a study of technical replicates of blood from four donors. Profiled with immunoSEQ multiplex PCR; TCRdb holds only in-frame clones, not every one. The sample holds about 62,000 clones, around 87% seen once. The sequenced sample consisted of PBMCs. These TCRs come from a human donor in good health. Some clones in this sample may be carry-over from other donors' samples. Both conserved end residues are part of each CDR3. D genes are given only for firm matches. Expanded clones are given a class, and other clones once, few, many or no size at all.

size,V,J,D,DNA,CDR3
NA,TRBV4-3,TRBJ2-1,NA,TGCGCCAGCAGCCAAGATGGAGCGGAGTACAATGAGCAGTTCTTC,CASSQDGAEYNEQFF
few,TRBV11-2,TRBJ1-2,NA,TGTGCCAGCAGCTCGCAGGGGAGTGGCTACACCTTC,CASSSQGSGYTF
NA,TRBV9,TRBJ1-4,NA,TGTGCCAGCAGCGTAGGACTGAGAGGGGGTAATGAAAAACTGTTTTTT,CASSVGLRGGNEKLFF
NA,TRBV4-3,TRBJ2-7,TRBD1,TGCGCCAGCAGCCAAGATCAGGACAGGCAGTACGAGCAGTACTTC,CASSQDQDRQYEQYF
NA,TRBV5-1,TRBJ1-3,NA,TGCGCCAGCAGCTTGAACGGGGTCCCTCTCTCTGGAAACACCATATATTTT,CASSLNGVPLSGNTIYF
NA,TRBV4-1,TRBJ2-2,NA,TGCGCCAGCAGCCGCGGACAGAGCTTTAACACCGGGGAGCTGTTTTTT,CASSRGQSFNTGELFF
NA,TRBV5-1,TRBJ2-7,NA,TGCGCCAGCCGTCCCTTGGAGGCAGGAGGATACTACGAGCAGTACTTC,CASRPLEAGGYYEQYF
few,TRBV18,TRBJ1-1,NA,TGTGCCAGCTCGACGACAGGGAACACTGAAGCTTTCTTT,CASSTTGNTEAFF
NA,TRBV16,TRBJ2-3,NA,TGTGCCAGCAGCCAAGCGGGGGCCCCCTCAGATACGCAGTATTTT,CASSQAGAPSDTQYF
NA,TRBV6-1,TRBJ1-2,NA,TGTGCCAGCAGTACAGGGACCAACTATGGCTACACCTTC,CASSTGTNYGYTF
NA,TRBV7-2,TRBJ2-2,NA,TGTGCCAGCAGCTTAGGCACCCCAGGCCCTCCTTTT,CASSLGTPGPPF
NA,TRBV10-3,TRBJ1-6,NA,TGTGCCATCAGTGAGTCGAGGCGGGTACCTAATTCACCCCTCCACTTT,CAISESRRVPNSPLHF
NA,TRBV5-5,TRBJ2-2,NA,TGTGCCAGCAGCTCAGTTGGAGGGACCGCCGGGGAGCTGTTTTTT,CASSSVGGTAGELFF
NA,TRBV11-1,TRBJ2-3,NA,TGTGCCAGCAGCTTAATCTTCGGCGGCCGTGTCTATTTT,CASSLIFGGRVYF
NA,TRBV6-6,TRBJ1-1,TRBD1,TGTGCCAGCAGTTACACGACAGGGTTGCCTGAAGCTTTCTTT,CASSYTTGLPEAFF
NA,TRBV29-1,TRBJ2-1,NA,TGCAGCGTTGAAGATGTCCTAGCGCCTAGCTCCTACAATGAGCAGTTCTTC,CSVEDVLAPSSYNEQFF
few,TRBV4-3,TRBJ2-6,NA,TGCGCCAGCAGCCAGATCGGGGGGACAGGGGCCAACGTCCTGACTTTC,CASSQIGGTGANVLTF
NA,TRBV7-3,TRBJ2-5,NA,TGTGCCAGCAGCTTGCAAGCAAAAGAGACCCAGTACTTC,CASSLQAKETQYF
NA,TRBV29-1,TRBJ2-3,TRBD2,TGCAGCGTCCGCGGGAGTTCGACAGATACGCAGTATTTT,CSVRGSSTDTQYF
NA,TRBV2,TRBJ1-6,TRBD1,TGTGCCAGCAGTCAGGGGGTTTCACCCCTCCACTTT,CASSQGVSPLHF